Following are 5 T cell receptor beta chains from one sample sequenced in a study of T cells in localized non-small cell lung cancer. Data came from immunoSEQ multiplex PCR; TCRdb stores just in-frame clones and leaves some out. This sample has over 950 clones, with roughly a third found just once. This material consisted of normal lung tissue next to the tumor, taken before any cancer treatment. Receptors were obtained from a female donor older than 55 with stage II lung adenocarcinoma.

This clone qualifies as large. This chain links TRBV6-8 with TRBJ2-5; D uncertain. Germline V gene sequence: CDR1 MNHGY, CDR2 SAAAGT. V was cut by 2 bases and J by 5 bases, with 6 bases left in between. The CDR3 spans 12 residues. The CDR3 region has the DNA TGTGCCAGCAGTTACGGAAGGGAGACCCAGTACTTC. Protein product: CASSYGRETQYF.

V and J are TRBV6-8 and TRBJ1-4, with 10 nucleotides matching TRBD1. Germline CDR1 MNHGY, CDR2 SAAAGT. The V gene end was trimmed by 10 bases and the J gene end by 5 bases; junction bases not matched to a gene: 10. CDR3 size: 15 residues. The CDR3 coding sequence is TGTGCCACCAGACGATCGGGACAGGGGAATGAAAAACTGTTTTTT. This codes for CATRRSGQGNEKLFF.

This clone is a singleton in its sample. The V call is TRBV18, the J call TRBJ1-1, with D unclear. V was clipped by 9 bases and J by 1 base, with 15 bases between them. In germline, CDR1 is KGHSH, CDR2 LQKENI. The CDR3 is made up of 14 amino acids. The CDR3 sequence: CASNMREGNTEAFF. Here the CDR3 DNA reads TGTGCCAGTAACATGAGGGAGGGGAACACTGAAGCTTTCTTT.

The chain combines TRBV28 with TRBJ1-4; D might be TRBD1 (5 bases). Germline V CDR1 and CDR2: MDHEN, SYDVKM. The CDR3 loop spans 13 amino acids. The V and J ends lost 2 bases and 11 bases respectively, with 12 bases between them. Written as DNA, the CDR3 is TGTGCCAGCAGTTTAGGGGGAGTGCGGAAACTGTTTTTT. It specifies CASSLGGVRKLFF.

This chain links TRBV18 with TRBJ1-3; D call uncertain. Germline V gene data show CDR1 as KGHSH and CDR2 as LQKENI. Between the trimmed V and J ends, which lost 6 bases and 3 bases, there was a span of 9 bases. The CDR3 loop spans 13 amino acids. The CDR3 is CASSREGGNTIYF. In DNA, the CDR3 is TGTGCCAGCTCCCGTGAGGGTGGAAACACCATATATTTT.